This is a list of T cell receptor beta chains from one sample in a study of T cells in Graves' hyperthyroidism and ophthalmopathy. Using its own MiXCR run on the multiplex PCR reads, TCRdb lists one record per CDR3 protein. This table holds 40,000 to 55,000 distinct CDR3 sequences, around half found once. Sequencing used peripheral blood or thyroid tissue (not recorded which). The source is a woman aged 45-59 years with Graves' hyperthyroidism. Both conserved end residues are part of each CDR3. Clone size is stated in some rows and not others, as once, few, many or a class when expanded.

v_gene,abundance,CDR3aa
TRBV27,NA,CASSYQFLLAGVVDTQYF
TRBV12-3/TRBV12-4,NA,CASSLGDRTHYF
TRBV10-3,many,CAISGGMDTGELFF
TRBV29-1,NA,CSALLGLEYEQYF
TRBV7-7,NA,CASRMNTGELFF
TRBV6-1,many,CASSENPGHALGYTF
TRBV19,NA,CASNRDRGNQPQHF
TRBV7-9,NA,CASSPRRSETQYF
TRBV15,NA,CATSSSLLLRGEKLFF
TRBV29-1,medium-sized,CSVVGGGTQYF
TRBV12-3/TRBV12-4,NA,CASSYGQAYEQYF
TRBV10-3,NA,CAISELQGRRGSPLHF
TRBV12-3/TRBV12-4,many,CASMVMGGEQYF
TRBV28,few,CASSSARKDYEQYF
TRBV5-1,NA,CASSVDRDTSASF
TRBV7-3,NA,CASSFTGDVTQYF
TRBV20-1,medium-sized,CSARGQGVGEQYF
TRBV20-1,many,CSATGTRGYTF
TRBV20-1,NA,CSARAGTGLAETQYF
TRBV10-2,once,CASSVGAGEQFF
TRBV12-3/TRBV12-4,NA,CASRQTLGTAF
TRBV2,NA,CATRSGQGGQPQHF